The 19 T cell receptor beta chains reported below all come from one sample, sequenced in a study of T cell clones after liver transplantation. The antigens these receptors bind are not known. TCRbeta sequences of proliferating CFSE-low MLR cells were labeled alloreactive. Sequenced by immunoSEQ multiplex PCR; TCRdb stores in-frame clones only, minus some. The sample carries approximately 5,100 clones, about 32% recorded once. Sequences were obtained from CD4+ T cells from cultured PBMCs. These receptors were taken from a human patient who received a liver transplant. The graft donor may have contributed some T cells.

By share, this clone ranks as medium-sized. The chain is built from TRBV27 and TRBJ2-7; D is possibly TRBD1 (6 bases). The CDR3 spans 15 residues. The V end lost 8 bases, the J end lost 0 bases, and 17 bases lay between the germline ends. The germline gives CDR1 MNHEY, CDR2 SMNVEV (reference sequence). Here the CDR3 DNA reads TGTGCCAGCGGATCTCACACAGGGAGCTCCTACGAGCAGTACTTC. Its translation: CASGSHTGSSYEQYF.

The V gene is TRBV4-3, the J gene TRBJ2-1; no reliable D call. V dropped 0 bases and J dropped 2 bases, with 11 bases sitting between them. The germline gives CDR1 LGHNA, CDR2 YSLEER. The length of the CDR3 is 16 residues. Here the CDR3 reads CASSQDKYPPYNEQFF. CDR3 bases: TGCGCCAGCAGCCAAGACAAGTACCCCCCCTACAATGAGCAGTTCTTC.

There are a few counts of this clone. The V call is TRBV4-3, the J call TRBJ2-1, with D unclear. The CDR3 contains 14 residues. V lost 1 base, J lost 7 bases, and 11 bases lay in between. Germline CDR1 reads LGHNA; CDR2 reads YSLEER. The CDR3 sequence: CASSQGFVGNEQFF. CDR3 sequence (DNA): TGCGCCAGCAGCCAAGGATTCGTGGGGAATGAGCAGTTCTTC.

The genes are TRBV4-1 and TRBJ1-6; possible D gene TRBD1, 5 bases. V was shortened by 4 bases and J by 6 bases, with 25 bases between the two germline ends. The germline CDR1 and CDR2 sequences are MGHRA and YSYEKL. The CDR3 is 19 residues long. The DNA for the CDR3 is TGCGCCAGCAGCCTTAACCCGGGACCCCTCGGCCATAGTAATTCACCCCTCCACTTT. Its protein is CASSLNPGPLGHSNSPLHF.

The gene calls are TRBV14 and TRBJ2-5; 12 bases fit TRBD2. This CDR3 is built from 15 residues. Trimming took 1 base from V and 5 from J; bases not matched to a gene: 2. Per germline, CDR1 SGHDN and CDR2 FVKESK. Written as DNA, the CDR3 is TGTGCCAGCAGCCAAGGTCTAGCGGGAGGGGAGACCCAGTACTTC. This translates into CASSQGLAGGETQYF. The full variable domain, completed using reference TRBV14 and TRBJ2-5, is EAGVTQFPSHSVIEKGQTVTLRCDPISGHDNLYWYRRVMGKEIKFLLHFVKESKQDESGMPNNRFLAERTGGTYSTLKVQPAELEDSGVYFCASSQGLAGGETQYFGPGTRLLVL.

In this sample, this clone is medium-sized. This sequence joins TRBV18 and TRBJ2-3, with 8 bases lining up with TRBD1. The V gene end was trimmed by 5 bases and the J gene end by 1 base; junction bases not matched to a gene: 5. Germline lookup yields CDR1 KGHSH and CDR2 LQKENI. The CDR3 has 15 amino acids. Here the CDR3 DNA reads TGTGCCAGCTCATTCAGACAGGGGCGCACAGATACGCAGTATTTT. It specifies CASSFRQGRTDTQYF.

The V and J genes are TRBV19 and TRBJ2-3; D tentatively reads TRBD1 or TRBD2 (5 bases each). CDR3 length: 14 residues. Trimming removed 8 bases from V and 1 base from J, with 13 bases in between. Germline values: CDR1 LNHDA, CDR2 SQIVND (reference sequence). The CDR3 DNA is TGTGCCAGTCATACCGGGACCCGCACAGATACGCAGTATTTT. This encodes CASHTGTRTDTQYF.

The sample holds a few counts of this clone. The V call is TRBV11-1, the J call TRBJ2-3; tentatively, D is TRBD1 or TRBD2 (5 bases each). Looked up from germline, CDR1 is SGHAT and CDR2 is FQDESV (reference sequence). The V end lost 0 bases, the J end lost 6 bases, and 13 bases lay between the germline ends. The CDR3 extends over 15 amino acids. The chain's CDR3 is CASSLANNGADTQYF. CDR3 nucleotide sequence: TGTGCCAGCAGCTTAGCGAATAACGGGGCTGATACGCAGTATTTT.

This clone was counted between two and nine times. The chain links TRBV2 to TRBJ2-7; TRBD2 agrees at 8 bases. This CDR3 is 11 amino acids long. Unmatched junction bases numbered 3, after V lost 5 bases and J lost 9 bases. Per the germline V gene, CDR1 is SNHLY and CDR2 is FYNNEI. In nucleotides, the CDR3 is TGTGCCAGCAGTCGCGGGGGGTGGCAGTACTTC. Translation: CASSRGGWQYF.

The sample holds a few counts of this clone. Other DNA sequences of this sample code for an identical CDR3. The rearrangement uses TRBV15 and TRBJ1-5, with D possibly TRBD1 on 6 matching bases. CDR3 length equals 16 residues. CDR1 and CDR2 (germline): LNHNV, YYDKDF (reference sequence). Deletions cut 0 bases from V and 5 bases from J, with 14 bases between. CDR3 nucleotide sequence: TGTGCCACCAGCAGAGATTGGAGGGGGGGCGATCAGCCCCAGCATTTT. It yields the protein CATSRDWRGGDQPQHF.

The chain joins TRBV7-2 to TRBJ1-2, with 10 bases matching TRBD1. Germline V lookup: CDR1 SGHTA, CDR2 FQGNSA. V shed 10 bases, J shed 2 bases, and the junction held 7 bases outside the gene matches. CDR3 length: 14 residues. The CDR3 reads CATTRDRGNYGYTF. As DNA, the CDR3 is TGTGCCACCACAAGGGACAGGGGAAACTATGGCTACACCTTC.

The CDR3 nucleotides are TGCGCCAGCTCCTACGGACAGGGAAGCACTGAAGCTTTCTTT. This translates into CASSYGQGSTEAFF. The chain has TRBV10-1 and TRBJ1-1, with 8 bases that match TRBD1. The CDR3 is made up of 14 amino acids. Trimming removed 8 bases from V and 4 bases from J; junction bases left unmatched: 9. Per the germline V gene, CDR1 is WNHNN and CDR2 is SYGVQD (reference sequence).

The chain employs TRBV27 and TRBJ2-6, with D possibly matching TRBD2 (5 bases). CDR3 length equals 17 residues. CDR1 is MNHEY, CDR2 SMNVEV, per germline (reference sequence). The ends were cut back, 3 bases at V and 1 base at J, with 13 bases in the middle. The CDR3 spells CASSFRTGMSGANVLTF. CDR3 bases: TGTGCCAGCAGTTTCCGGACGGGGATGTCTGGGGCCAACGTCCTGACTTTC.

This clone was observed a few times. The gene calls are TRBV5-6 and TRBJ2-7; D not resolved. Germline CDR1 and CDR2: SGHDT and YYEEEE. The CDR3 consists of 14 residues. V lost 1 base, J lost 1 base, and 9 bases lay in between. DNA of the CDR3: TGTGCCAGCAGCTTGAAGCGACAATCCTACGAGCAGTACTTC. It translates to CASSLKRQSYEQYF. The variable domain in full, with the rest retrieved from reference TRBV5-6 and TRBJ2-7, is DAGVTQSPTHLIKTRGQQVTLRCSPKSGHDTVSWYQQALGQGPQFIFQYYEEEERQRGNFPDRFSGHQFPNYSSELNVNALLLGDSALYLCASSLKRQSYEQYFGPGTRLTVT.

This chain links TRBV28 with TRBJ2-7; D unresolved. The CDR3 loop spans 14 amino acids. V shed 2 bases and J shed 2 bases, with 10 bases lying between them. Per the germline V gene, CDR1 is MDHEN and CDR2 is SYDVKM. Written as DNA, the CDR3 is TGTGCCAGCAGTTTAATGCGGACCACCTACGAGCAGTACTTC. Amino acid sequence: CASSLMRTTYEQYF.

This clone showed up just a few times. This chain uses TRBV2 with TRBJ1-1; no reliable D call. Germline loops: CDR1 SNHLY, CDR2 FYNNEI. V was cut by 7 bases and J by 3 bases, with 15 bases left in between. The CDR3 has 14 residues. The CDR3: CASIDNGIHTEAFF. The CDR3 nucleotides are TGTGCCAGCATTGATAACGGGATCCACACTGAAGCTTTCTTT.

The rearrangement joins TRBV5-3 to TRBJ1-5; TRBD1 might be the D (5 bases). TRBV5-3 is designated an ORF whose function remains uncertain. The CDR3 runs to 13 residues. The ends were cut back, 8 bases at V and 9 bases at J, with 18 bases in the middle. The CDR3 DNA sequence: TGTGCCAGCAGCCCCGGGGCCCTGGGGCCCCAGCATTTT. This encodes CASSPGALGPQHF.

The chain is built from TRBV18 and TRBJ2-5; D remains ambiguous. The J call may be incorrect, as the DNA end agrees better with TRBJ2-7. The germline gives CDR1 KGHSH, CDR2 LQKENI. The CDR3 spans 11 residues. In DNA, the CDR3 is TGTGCCAGCTCAGACTCCTACGAGCAGTACTTC. Translating it yields CASSDSYEQYF.

The chain carries TRBV19 and TRBJ2-7; tentative D call: TRBD2 (6 bases). The CDR3 contains 16 residues. CDR1 is LNHDA, CDR2 SQIVND, per germline (reference sequence). The V gene lost 3 bases and the J gene lost 2 bases, with 17 bases spanning the gap. CDR3 loop: CASSIAWGRSAYEQYF. The CDR3 DNA reads as TGTGCCAGTAGTATCGCCTGGGGGAGGAGTGCCTACGAGCAGTACTTC.